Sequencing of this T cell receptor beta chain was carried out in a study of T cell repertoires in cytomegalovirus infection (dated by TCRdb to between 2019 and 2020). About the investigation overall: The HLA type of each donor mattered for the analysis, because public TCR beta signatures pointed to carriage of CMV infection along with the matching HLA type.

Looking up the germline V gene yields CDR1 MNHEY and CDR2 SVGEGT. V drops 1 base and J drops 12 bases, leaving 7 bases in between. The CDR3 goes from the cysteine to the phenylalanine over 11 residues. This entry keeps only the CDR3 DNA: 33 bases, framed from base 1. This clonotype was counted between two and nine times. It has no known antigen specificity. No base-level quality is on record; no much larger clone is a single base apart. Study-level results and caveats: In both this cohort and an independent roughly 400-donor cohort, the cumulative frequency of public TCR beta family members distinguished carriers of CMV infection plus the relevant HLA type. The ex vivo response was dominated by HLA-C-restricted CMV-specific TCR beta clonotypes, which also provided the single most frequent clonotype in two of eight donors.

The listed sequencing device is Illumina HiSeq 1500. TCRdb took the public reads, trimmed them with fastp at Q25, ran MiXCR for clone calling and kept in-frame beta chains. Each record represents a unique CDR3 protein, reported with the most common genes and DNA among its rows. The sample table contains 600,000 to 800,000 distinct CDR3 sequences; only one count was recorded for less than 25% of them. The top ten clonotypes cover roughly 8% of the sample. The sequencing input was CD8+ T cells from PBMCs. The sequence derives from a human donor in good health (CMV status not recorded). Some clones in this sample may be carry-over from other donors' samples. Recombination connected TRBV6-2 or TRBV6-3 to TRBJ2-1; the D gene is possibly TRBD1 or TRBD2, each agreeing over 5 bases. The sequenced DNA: TGTGCCAGCAGTTACTTGGGGACGCAGTTCTTC. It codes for CASSYLGTQFF.